This record covers a single T cell receptor beta chain. The sample is drawn from a study of T cell changes during pregnancy in multiple sclerosis. From germline, CDR1 is SGDLS and CDR2 YYNGEE. CDR3 length equals 15 residues. V lost 4 bases, J lost 3 bases, and 6 bases stayed unmatched. TCRdb's copy holds only in-frame clones and misses some; the assay was immunoSEQ multiplex PCR. This table holds more than 60,000 clones, roughly 90% found once. The chain joins TRBV9 to TRBJ2-3, with 9 nucleotides matching TRBD1. The receptor's source is a female donor in good health, enrolled as a control in a pregnancy study. This sample comprised CD4+ T cells from peripheral blood mononuclear cells, obtained in the third trimester of pregnancy. The CDR3 DNA reads TGTGCCAGCAGCTTCCGGGACAGGGAGACAGATACGCAGTATTTT. Its translation: CASSFRDRETDTQYF.